This TCR beta chain was profiled in a study of shared clonotypes between healthy human individuals. General study points: Only a few donors were included, so the genetic and exposure-history diversity represented was limited. Across a handful of donors, naive CD4 shared roughly 5%, naive CD8 around 3.5%, memory CD4 approximately 2.5%, memory CD8 roughly 0.37%.

TCRdb's copy holds only in-frame clones and misses some; the assay was immunoSEQ multiplex PCR. The table lists 1.5 million to 1.9 million clones, under 99% of them singletons. There are 16 residues in the CDR3. Trimming took off 3 bases at V and 3 bases at J, with 16 bases between the two ends. Germline V lookup: CDR1 KGHSH, CDR2 LQKENI. The healthy adult donors were HIV-negative and reported no recent acute infections or vaccinations. All of the donors resided in Nashville, Tennessee, and each was a Caucasian adult. To note about this clone: Its antigen is undetermined.

The source of this sequence is a young man in good health. V is TRBV18 and J is TRBJ2-3; a possible D gene is TRBD1 (6 bases). Sequencing was carried out using naive CD4+ T cells sorted from blood. Stated subset: CD45RA+ positively selected. The CDR3 spells CASSPRRDQGTDTQYF. The CDR3 DNA is TGTGCCAGCTCACCCCGCCGGGACCAGGGGACAGATACGCAGTATTTT. The full variable domain, rest sourced from reference TRBV18 and TRBJ2-3, is NAGVMQNPRHLVRRRGQEARLRCSPMKGHSHVYWYRQLPEEGLKFMVYLQKENIIDESGMPKERFSAEFPKEGPSILRIQQVVRGDSAAYFCASSPRRDQGTDTQYFGPGTRLTVL.